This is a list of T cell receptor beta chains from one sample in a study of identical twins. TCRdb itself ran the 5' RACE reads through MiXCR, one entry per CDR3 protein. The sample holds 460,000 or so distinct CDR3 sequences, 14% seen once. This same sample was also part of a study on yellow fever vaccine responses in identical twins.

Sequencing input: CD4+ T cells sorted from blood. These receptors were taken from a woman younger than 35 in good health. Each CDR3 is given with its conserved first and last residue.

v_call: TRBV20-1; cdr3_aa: CSARGTSGGASEQFF
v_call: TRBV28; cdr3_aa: CASRGTVSYEQYF
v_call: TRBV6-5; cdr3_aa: CASSYTGTSYGYTF
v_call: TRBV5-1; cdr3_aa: CASSLQGREDTQYF
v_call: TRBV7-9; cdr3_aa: CASSLSGANTEAFF
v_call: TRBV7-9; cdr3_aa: CASEPKDYNTDTQYF
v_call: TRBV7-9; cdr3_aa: CASTLQGRHGYTF
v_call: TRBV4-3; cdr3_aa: CASSRGTGGPGYTF
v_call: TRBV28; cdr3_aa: CASSLRGRDEQFF
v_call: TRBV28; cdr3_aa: CASSFSGTGGFEQYF
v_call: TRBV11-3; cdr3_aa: CASSLGSQSYQETQYF
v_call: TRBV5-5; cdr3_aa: CASSLQPAGTLHF
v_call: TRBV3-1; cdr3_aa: CASSPPEPYEQYF
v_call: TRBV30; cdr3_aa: CAWGLAGSDTQYF
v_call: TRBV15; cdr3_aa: CATSRGSASGSSYEQYF
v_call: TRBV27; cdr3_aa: CASSTVLGAQGANVLTF
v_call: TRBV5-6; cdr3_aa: CASSLPGQAPPSGKETQYF
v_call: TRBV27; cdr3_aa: CASSYTGTGVGEQYF
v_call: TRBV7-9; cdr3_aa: CASSSALEGTAGDTQYF
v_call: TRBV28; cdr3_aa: CASKPRGEASYNEQFF
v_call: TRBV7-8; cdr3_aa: CASSLRGASSYEQYF
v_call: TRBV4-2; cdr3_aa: CASSPSPGLAAYEQYF
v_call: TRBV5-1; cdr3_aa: CASSPGQAFYEQYF
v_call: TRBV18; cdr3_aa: CASSYSPGTPYEQYF
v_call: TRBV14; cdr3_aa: CASSHQLESPLHF
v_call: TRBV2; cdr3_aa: CASSDSGGAYEQYF
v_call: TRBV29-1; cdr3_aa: CSVRAANTGELFF
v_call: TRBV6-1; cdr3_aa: CALAGEGEAFF
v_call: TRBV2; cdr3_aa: CASSSLKDTQYF
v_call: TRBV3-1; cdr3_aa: CASNQGGVNEQFF
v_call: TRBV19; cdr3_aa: CASKRAYLYNEQFF